This TCR beta chain derives from a study of beta chain features in type 1 diabetes. Points from the study as a whole: Significant though moderate, a shortening of TCRB CDR3s appeared in all four CD4+ subsets of Type 1 diabetes patients.

On this clone: What it binds is not known.

This CDR3 is built from 10 residues. V lost 7 bases, J lost 12 bases, and 13 bases lay in between. Germline V CDR1 and CDR2: SNHLY, FYNNEI. All of the isolated RNA was reverse transcribed, so expressed TCRB transcripts were sequenced. Method: immunoSEQ multiplex PCR; TCRdb's copy keeps in-frame clones and lacks some. The sample lists about 160,000 clones; approximately 10% were seen once. The chain recombines TRBV2 with TRBJ2-7, with D maybe TRBD1 (6 bases). The source is a man aged 25 to 45 with type 1 diabetes. Sequenced: central memory CD4+ T cells from blood. The CDR3 protein is CASMGTGLYF. CDR3 nucleotides: TGTGCCAGCATGGGTACAGGGTTGTACTTC.